Listed below are T cell receptor beta chains from one sample, sequenced in a study of shared clonotypes between healthy human individuals. Assay used: immunoSEQ multiplex PCR; TCRdb lists only in-frame clones, some missing. The data show approximately 600,000 clones, approximately 95% seen once. What was sequenced was naive CD8+ T cells sorted from blood. The receptors originated from a woman aged 30 to 39 in good health. CDR3s include the opening cysteine and the closing phenylalanine or tryptophan. Not all rows give a size; the values are once, few, many and, for expanded clones, a class.

CDR3aa: CASSPPQGEQYF
v_gene: TRBV7-6
abundance: .

CDR3aa: CASRGTSVHTGELFF
v_gene: TRBV6-5
abundance: .

CDR3aa: CASSLGGTGYNEQFF
v_gene: TRBV28
abundance: .

CDR3aa: CASSYSTGGVAEAFF
v_gene: TRBV6-5
abundance: .

CDR3aa: CASSLQGAYGYTF
v_gene: TRBV5-6
abundance: .

CDR3aa: CASSLGATEAFF
v_gene: TRBV5-5
abundance: .

CDR3aa: CASSLGAGSISGYTF
v_gene: TRBV5-1
abundance: .

CDR3aa: CASSRWRGENEQFF
v_gene: TRBV5-1
abundance: .

CDR3aa: CASSLIGTGDLPYNEQFF
v_gene: TRBV5-4
abundance: .

CDR3aa: CASSQDRAKGEQGAFF
v_gene: TRBV5-1
abundance: .

CDR3aa: CASSHGWDTEAFF
v_gene: TRBV14
abundance: .

CDR3aa: CASSPTGAYGQYF
v_gene: TRBV27
abundance: .

CDR3aa: CASSSHSGLAVYEQYF
v_gene: TRBV7-2
abundance: .

CDR3aa: CASSTGQGEAYEQYF
v_gene: TRBV7-9
abundance: .

CDR3aa: CASSLTRGSYNEQFF
v_gene: TRBV27
abundance: .

CDR3aa: CASSWGQSFLSGANVLTF
v_gene: TRBV5-4
abundance: .

CDR3aa: CASSENSGQGYRETQYF
v_gene: TRBV25-1
abundance: .

CDR3aa: CASSFRELTEFNYGYTF
v_gene: TRBV28
abundance: .

CDR3aa: CASSLWGGAGEQYF
v_gene: TRBV5-4
abundance: .

CDR3aa: CASSSGPLGTEAFF
v_gene: TRBV5-6
abundance: .

CDR3aa: CASSNDRGPYEQYF
v_gene: TRBV7-2
abundance: .

CDR3aa: CASSPRSGYEQYF
v_gene: TRBV13
abundance: .

CDR3aa: CASSLYGTSGYNEQFF
v_gene: TRBV2
abundance: .

CDR3aa: CACKRGTAYEQYF
v_gene: TRBV27
abundance: .

CDR3aa: CSARMPRGYTF
v_gene: TRBV20-1
abundance: few

CDR3aa: CATRWGDEQYF
v_gene: TRBV10-2
abundance: .

CDR3aa: CASRRDTRNEAFF
v_gene: TRBV6-6
abundance: few

CDR3aa: CASTGGLSSDEQYF
v_gene: TRBV19
abundance: .

CDR3aa: CASSPFRGDEQFF
v_gene: TRBV4-2
abundance: .

CDR3aa: CASSQGQGWYEQYF
v_gene: TRBV27
abundance: .

CDR3aa: CASSPGTPDEKLFF
v_gene: TRBV25-1
abundance: once

CDR3aa: CASSIGHSSYEQYF
v_gene: TRBV19
abundance: .

CDR3aa: CAISGVYGNSNQPQHF
v_gene: TRBV10-3
abundance: .

CDR3aa: CASSLTSSLSGELFF
v_gene: TRBV27
abundance: once

CDR3aa: CASSGREAGTEAFF
v_gene: TRBV5-1
abundance: .

CDR3aa: CASSHRDRVNSPLHF
v_gene: TRBV5-4
abundance: .

CDR3aa: CASSSGVFSNQPQHF
v_gene: TRBV28
abundance: .

CDR3aa: CASSLVGDPYEQYF
v_gene: TRBV5-1
abundance: .

CDR3aa: CASSVISGNTDTQYF
v_gene: TRBV9
abundance: .

CDR3aa: CASSRTLAGSYNEQFF
v_gene: TRBV7-6
abundance: .

CDR3aa: CASSLYLGWEQYF
v_gene: TRBV27
abundance: .

CDR3aa: CASRGGRETQYF
v_gene: TRBV27
abundance: .

CDR3aa: CASSLIGQGNGYTF
v_gene: TRBV27
abundance: .

CDR3aa: CSVGVGGELFF
v_gene: TRBV29-1
abundance: .

CDR3aa: CASSPRTGGLEQYF
v_gene: TRBV9
abundance: .

CDR3aa: CASSLGPGAYEQYF
v_gene: TRBV7-2
abundance: .

CDR3aa: CASRTSGRTSEQYF
v_gene: TRBV28
abundance: .

CDR3aa: CASSLGDTRYEQYF
v_gene: TRBV5-8
abundance: .

CDR3aa: CASSVLGSWQETQYF
v_gene: TRBV19
abundance: .

CDR3aa: CASSQVVGQGSTEAFF
v_gene: TRBV4-1
abundance: .

CDR3aa: CASSQDFYQREGNEQFF
v_gene: TRBV4-1
abundance: .

CDR3aa: CASREQGQEQFF
v_gene: TRBV2
abundance: .